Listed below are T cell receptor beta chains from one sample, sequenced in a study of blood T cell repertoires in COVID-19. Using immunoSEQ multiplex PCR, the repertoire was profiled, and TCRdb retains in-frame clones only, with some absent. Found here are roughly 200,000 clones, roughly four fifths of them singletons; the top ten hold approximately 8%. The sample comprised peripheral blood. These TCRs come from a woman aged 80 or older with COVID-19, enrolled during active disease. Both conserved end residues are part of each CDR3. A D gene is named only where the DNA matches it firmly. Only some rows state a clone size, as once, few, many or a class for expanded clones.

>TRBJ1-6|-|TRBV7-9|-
CASTQGLNSPLHF
TGTGCCAGCACCCAGGGGTTAAATTCACCCCTCCACTTT
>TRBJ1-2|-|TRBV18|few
CASSTTEDGYTF
TGTGCCAGCTCGACGACAGAGGATGGCTACACCTTC
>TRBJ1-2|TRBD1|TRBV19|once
CASSVTGTGPFNYGYTF
TGTGCCAGTAGCGTTACCGGGACAGGGCCCTTTAACTATGGCTACACCTTC
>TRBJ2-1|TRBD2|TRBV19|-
CASPRTGGPDEQFF
TGTGCCAGCCCGAGAACGGGGGGGCCGGATGAGCAGTTCTTC
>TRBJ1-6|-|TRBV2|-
CASTGHPGPLHF
TGTGCCAGCACAGGACATCCAGGACCCCTCCACTTT
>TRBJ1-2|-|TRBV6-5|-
CASSYSMAGLQRGYTF
TGTGCCAGCAGTTACTCGATGGCAGGGCTCCAGAGGGGCTACACCTTC
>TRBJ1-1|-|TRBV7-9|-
CASSLDQGNTEAFF
TGTGCCAGCAGCTTAGATCAGGGGAACACTGAAGCTTTCTTT
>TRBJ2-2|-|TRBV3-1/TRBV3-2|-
CASSHGGATGELFF
TGTGCCAGCAGCCATGGGGGGGCTACCGGGGAGCTGTTTTTT
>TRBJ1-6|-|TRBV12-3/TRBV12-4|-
CASSLTDSPLHF
TGTGCCAGCAGCCTGACAGATTCACCCCTCCACTTT
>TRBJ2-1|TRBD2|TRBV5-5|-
CASSLSGTTYNEQFF
TGTGCCAGCAGTCTTAGCGGGACCACCTACAATGAGCAGTTCTTC
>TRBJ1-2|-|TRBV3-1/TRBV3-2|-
CASSQNLAGNYGYTF
TGTGCCAGCAGCCAAAATTTGGCAGGCAACTATGGCTACACCTTC
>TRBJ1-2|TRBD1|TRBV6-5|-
CASSPSRDRGGYTF
TGTGCCAGCAGCCCCAGCCGGGACAGGGGTGGCTACACCTTC
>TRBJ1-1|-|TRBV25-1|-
CASSGPVFRGAFF
TGTGCCAGCAGTGGGCCGGTTTTTAGGGGAGCTTTCTTT
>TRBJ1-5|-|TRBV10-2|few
CASREAGIRNQPQHF
TGCGCCAGCAGAGAGGCAGGGATTCGCAATCAGCCCCAGCATTTT
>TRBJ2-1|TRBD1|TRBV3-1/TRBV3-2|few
CASSQGTGGLDEQFF
TGTGCCAGCAGCCAAGGGACAGGGGGATTGGATGAGCAGTTCTTC
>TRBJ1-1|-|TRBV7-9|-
CASSLGSHRNTEAFF
TGTGCCAGCAGCTTAGGATCACATCGGAACACTGAAGCTTTCTTT
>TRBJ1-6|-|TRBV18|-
CASSPGRTTNSPLHF
TGTGCCAGCTCACCCGGACGGACTACTAATTCACCCCTCCACTTT
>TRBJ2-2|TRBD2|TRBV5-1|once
CASSSGLAGKGGELFF
TGCGCCAGCAGCTCGGGACTAGCGGGAAAGGGCGGGGAGCTGTTTTTT
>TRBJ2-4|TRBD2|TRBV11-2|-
CASSLDPFLAGSNIQYF
TGTGCCAGCAGCTTAGATCCCTTCCTAGCGGGTTCAAACATTCAGTACTTC